The 26 T cell receptor beta chains below come from one sample, sequenced in a study of blood T cell repertoires in COVID-19. Repertoires were generated with immunoSEQ multiplex PCR, while TCRdb's copy carries only in-frame clones and drops some. Of approximately 250,000 clones in the sample, around 80% were seen once. Source material: peripheral blood. These receptor sequences come from a man between 35 and 55 years old who had recovered from COVID-19.

The genes are TRBV6-6 and TRBJ2-5; 7 bases are a match to TRBD1. V shed 6 bases, J shed 1 base, and the junction held 5 bases outside the gene matches. CDR3 length equals 14 residues. The V gene's germline CDR1 is MNHNY and CDR2 SVGAGI (reference sequence). In DNA form, the CDR3 reads TGTGCCAGCAGGACGACAGGGCCCCAAGAGACCCAGTACTTC. This encodes CASRTTGPQETQYF.

This chain uses TRBV19 with TRBJ2-7, with 11 bases matching TRBD2. The germline V gene has CDR1 LNHDA and CDR2 SQIVND (reference sequence). This CDR3 contains 14 residues. V lost 4 bases to trimming and J lost 5 bases; unmatched junction nucleotides: 4. CDR3 DNA: TGTGCCAGTAGTAGGCGACTAGCGGGGCACGAGCAGTACTTC. Amino acid sequence: CASSRRLAGHEQYF.

The rearrangement links TRBV10-2 to TRBJ2-5; 9 positions agree with TRBD2. The CDR3 is 15 residues long. V was pared by 4 bases and J by 5 bases, with 8 bases of the junction left unmatched. Germline V CDR1 and CDR2: WSHSY, SAAADI. CDR3 loop: CASSATGTSLETQYF. CDR3 in DNA: TGCGCCAGCAGTGCTACCGGGACTAGCTTGGAGACCCAGTACTTC.

The CDR3 reads CASRGQGNYGYTF. DNA of the CDR3: TGTGCCAGCAGAGGACAGGGGAACTATGGCTACACCTTC. J is TRBJ1-2 and V is TRBV27; 9 bases agree with TRBD1. The CDR3 contains 13 residues. The germline V gene encodes CDR1 MNHEY and CDR2 SMNVEV (reference sequence). The V gene end was trimmed by 6 bases and the J gene end by 2 bases; junction bases not matched to a gene: 1.

The chain recombines TRBV11-2 with TRBJ2-7, with a tentative D call TRBD2 (5 bases). With 1 base removed from V and 0 bases from J, the gap between germline ends came to 10 bases. CDR3 length: 15 residues. Germline V gene data show CDR1 as SGHAT and CDR2 as FQNNGV. The CDR3 nucleotides are TGTGCCAGCAGCTTAGGAGCGGATTCCTCCTACGAGCAGTACTTC. Residues: CASSLGADSSYEQYF.

V gene TRBV7-2 combines with J gene TRBJ1-4, with 10 nucleotides matching TRBD1. The CDR3 runs 14 residues. The germline gives CDR1 SGHTA, CDR2 FQGNSA. V was clipped by 5 bases and J by 6 bases; unmatched bases: 3. The CDR3 DNA reads TGTGCCAGCAGCCCAGGGACAGGGGATGAAAAACTGTTTTTT. Translation: CASSPGTGDEKLFF. Combining the CDR3 with reference TRBV7-2 and TRBJ1-4 gives the whole variable domain GAGVSQSPSNKVTEKGKDVELRCDPISGHTALYWYRQSLGQGLEFLIYFQGNSAPDKSGLPSDRFSAERTGGSVSTLTIQRTQQEDSAVYLCASSPGTGDEKLFFGSGTQLSVL.

The chain recombines TRBV7-9 with TRBJ2-7, with unresolved D. V lost 8 bases and J lost 0, with 11 bases in between. This CDR3 is built from 13 residues. From germline, CDR1 is SEHNR and CDR2 FQNEAQ (reference sequence). This chain's CDR3 is CASDTGSSYEQYF. The CDR3 DNA reads as TGTGCCAGCGACACTGGAAGCTCCTACGAGCAGTACTTC.

This clone was counted a single time. This chain joins TRBV11-2 and TRBJ1-1; D gene unclear. Trimming left V 4 bases short and J 6 bases short, with 21 bases between. CDR3 length: 16 amino acids. From germline, CDR1 is SGHAT and CDR2 FQNNGV. Here the CDR3 DNA reads TGTGCCAGCAGCTCGATGGGAGGACCCCGATGGTCTGAAGCTTTCTTT. This translates into CASSSMGGPRWSEAFF.

The rearrangement joins TRBV4-1 to TRBJ1-3, with D uncertain. Germline V gene lookup returns CDR1 MGHRA and CDR2 YSYEKL. The CDR3 totals 15 residues. V lost 1 base, J lost 0 bases, and 7 bases lay in between. The CDR3 sequence: CASSQVSVSGNTIYF. CDR3 sequence (DNA): TGCGCCAGCAGCCAAGTTAGCGTCTCTGGAAACACCATATATTTT.

The gene calls are TRBV18 and TRBJ1-6; D remains unclear. Germline V lookup: CDR1 KGHSH, CDR2 LQKENI. V dropped 2 bases and J dropped 11 bases, with 13 bases sitting between them. This CDR3 is 14 amino acids long. CDR3 in DNA: TGTGCCAGCTCACCATTAGAAACAGAAACACCCCTCCACTTT. It encodes CASSPLETETPLHF. The full variable domain, in which reference TRBV18 and TRBJ1-6 provide the parts outside the CDR3, is NAGVMQNPRHLVRRRGQEARLRCSPMKGHSHVYWYRQLPEEGLKFMVYLQKENIIDESGMPKERFSAEFPKEGPSILRIQQVVRGDSAAYFCASSPLETETPLHFGNGTRLTVT.

This clone was observed once. The chain recombines TRBV20-1 with TRBJ1-2; 8 positions agree with TRBD1. V was clipped by 3 bases and J by 7 bases; unmatched bases: 4. This CDR3 has 12 residues. CDR1 and CDR2 from the germline V gene are DFQATT and SNEGSKA (reference sequence). The CDR3 here is CSASRQGAGYTF. DNA for the CDR3: TGCAGTGCTAGTCGGCAGGGGGCTGGCTACACCTTC.

A single count supports this clone. The chain employs TRBV19 and TRBJ2-2; 12 nucleotides match TRBD1. The CDR3 is made up of 16 amino acids. Germline CDR1 is LNHDA and CDR2 is SQIVND (reference sequence). V lost 7 bases, J lost 5 bases, and 8 bases stayed unmatched. The CDR3, as DNA: TGTGCCAGTACGCCGGGACAGGGGGCACCGACCGGGGAGCTGTTTTTT. It codes for CASTPGQGAPTGELFF.

V is TRBV29-1 and J is TRBJ1-1; D possibly corresponds to TRBD1 (5 bases). There are 14 residues in the CDR3. Deletions cut 8 bases from V and 2 bases from J, with 18 bases between. Germline V lookup: CDR1 SQVTM, CDR2 ANQGSEA. CDR3 nucleotides: TGCAGCTCATCAGGGTCTGGTATAAACACTGAAGCTTTCTTT. It specifies CSSSGSGINTEAFF.

The rearrangement links TRBV9 to TRBJ1-1; 9 nucleotides match TRBD1. The CDR3 consists of 13 residues. J lost 4 bases, V lost 4 bases, and 2 bases had no gene match. CDR1 SGDLS and CDR2 YYNGEE come from the germline V gene. Written as DNA, the CDR3 is TGTGCCAGCAGCCCGACAGGGGGCACTGAAGCTTTCTTT. It is translated as CASSPTGGTEAFF.

This clone was counted a few times. This sequence joins TRBV10-1 and TRBJ1-3, with 7 bases that match TRBD1. The CDR3 has 13 residues. V dropped 10 bases and J dropped 4; count of bases not matched to a gene: 7. The germline V gene encodes CDR1 WNHNN and CDR2 SYGVQD (reference sequence). CDR3 protein: CATQPGQGNTIYF. CDR3 DNA sequence: TGCGCCACCCAACCGGGACAGGGAAACACCATATATTTT.

CDR3 sequence reads: CASSKTQGRTFGNTIYF. DNA for the CDR3: TGTGCCAGCTCAAAGACACAGGGGAGAACTTTCGGAAACACCATATATTTT. The chain uses TRBV18 and TRBJ1-3; TRBD1 matches at 7 bases. V lost 5 bases and J lost 4; bases outside the gene matches: 14. The CDR3 runs 17 residues. The germline V gene encodes CDR1 KGHSH and CDR2 LQKENI.

The chain combines TRBV5-4 with TRBJ2-7; 10 nucleotides match TRBD1. J lost 3 bases, V lost 3 bases, and 3 bases had no gene match. The CDR3 loop spans 14 amino acids. The germline gives CDR1 SGHNT, CDR2 YYREEE (reference sequence). This CDR3 is CASSSGDRGYEQYF. The CDR3 nucleotides are TGTGCCAGCAGCTCGGGGGACAGGGGCTACGAGCAGTACTTC.

The rearrangement links TRBV7-9 to TRBJ2-1, with 11 bases lining up with TRBD2. The germline gives CDR1 SEHNR, CDR2 FQNEAQ (reference sequence). V dropped 0 bases and J dropped 8; count of bases not matched to a gene: 6. The CDR3 is 16 amino acids. DNA of the CDR3: TGTGCCAGCAGCTTAGCACTAGCGGGAGCCATGGATGAGCAGTTCTTC. Translation gives CASSLALAGAMDEQFF.

The chain joins TRBV25-1 to TRBJ1-2, with TRBD1 matching over 10 bases. CDR1 and CDR2 from the germline V gene are MGHDK and SYGVNS. The CDR3 is 14 amino acids. V lost 2 bases to trimming and J lost 8 bases; unmatched junction nucleotides: 5. DNA of the CDR3: TGTGCCAGCAGTGAAGCCGGGACAGGGGTCGGCTACACCTTC. Protein product: CASSEAGTGVGYTF.

V usage is TRBV7-2 and J usage is TRBJ1-4; the D is unclear. The CDR3 covers 17 residues. V was trimmed by 5 bases and J by 0 bases, leaving 16 bases between them. The germline V gene has CDR1 SGHTA and CDR2 FQGNSA. The CDR3 region is CASSPSVETATNEKLFF. In DNA form, the CDR3 reads TGTGCCAGCAGCCCGAGTGTGGAGACTGCAACTAATGAAAAACTGTTTTTT.

The chain joins TRBV7-2 to TRBJ2-3, with D perhaps matching TRBD2 (6 bases). The CDR3 consists of 15 residues. The V end was cut by 0 bases, the J end by 2 bases, with 9 bases between. Germline CDR1 is SGHTA and CDR2 is FQGNSA. CDR3 loop: CASSLAGDFTDTQYF. Written as DNA, the CDR3 is TGTGCCAGCAGCTTAGCAGGGGACTTCACAGATACGCAGTATTTT. The whole variable domain, remainder taken from reference TRBV7-2 and TRBJ2-3, is GAGVSQSPSNKVTEKGKDVELRCDPISGHTALYWYRQSLGQGLEFLIYFQGNSAPDKSGLPSDRFSAERTGGSVSTLTIQRTQQEDSAVYLCASSLAGDFTDTQYFGPGTRLTVL.

The chain links TRBV30 to TRBJ1-6; TRBD1 agrees at 9 bases. Germline V gives CDR1 GTSNPN, CDR2 SVGIG (reference sequence). The CDR3 has 15 amino acids. V shed 5 bases, J shed 6 bases, and the junction held 8 bases outside the gene matches. This CDR3 reads CAWGTLGQGNSPLHF. In DNA form, the CDR3 reads TGTGCCTGGGGTACTCTGGGACAGGGTAATTCACCCCTCCACTTT.

V gene TRBV10-2 combines with J gene TRBJ2-6; a weak D match, TRBD2 (5 bases). Trimming took 3 bases from V and 0 from J, leaving 9 bases between them. The length of the CDR3 is 16 residues. CDR1 is WSHSY, CDR2 SAAADI, per germline. The CDR3 coding sequence is TGCGCCAGCAGTGAAAGAGGAGGCTCTGGGGCCAACGTCCTGACTTTC. This encodes CASSERGGSGANVLTF.

This clone has only one observation. The chain has TRBV27 and TRBJ2-4, with a possible D match to TRBD2 (6 bases). This CDR3 is 15 amino acids long. The germline CDR1 and CDR2 sequences are MNHEY and SMNVEV (reference sequence). V was shortened by 8 bases and J by 0 bases, with 14 bases between the two germline ends. The chain's CDR3 is CASGRSGLAKNIQYF. In DNA, the CDR3 is TGTGCCAGCGGACGTAGCGGACTAGCCAAAAACATTCAGTACTTC.

With regard to this clone: At the DNA level, this CDR3 is encoded by other sequences in the same sample as well. V and J are TRBV5-6 and TRBJ2-5; D remains unclear. This CDR3 has 12 residues. Trimming left V 0 bases short and J 5 bases short, with 5 bases between. Looked up from germline, CDR1 is SGHDT and CDR2 is YYEEEE. The CDR3 sequence is CASSLDRETQYF. CDR3 in DNA: TGTGCCAGCAGCTTGGACCGGGAGACCCAGTACTTC.

The genes are TRBV6-5 and TRBJ1-1; unclear D gene. CDR1 is MNHEY, CDR2 SVGAGI, per germline. V was trimmed by 2 bases and J by 0 bases, leaving 7 bases between them. The CDR3 is 14 amino acids. CDR3: CASSYGLLNTEAFF. For the CDR3, the DNA is TGTGCCAGCAGTTACGGGCTGCTGAACACTGAAGCTTTCTTT.